This T cell receptor (beta chain) emerged from a study of cytomegalovirus exposure and HLA in healthy donors. The study ran its PCR with 60 Vbeta and 13 Jbeta primers. Sequenced by immunoSEQ multiplex PCR; TCRdb stores in-frame clones only, minus some. The top ten hold approximately 2% of the sample, which has about 110,000 clones, roughly 80% seen once. Sequences were obtained from PBMCs. This clonotype was sampled from a man aged 30 to 45 in good health and CMV-seronegative.

CDR3 DNA sequence: TGTGCGGTGGGCCTGGAAAAACTGTTTTTT. Protein: CAVGLEKLFF. This chain connects TRBV6-1 to TRBJ1-4; D is uncertain. In germline, CDR1 is MNHNS, CDR2 SASEGT. The CDR3 loop spans 10 amino acids.